A selection of T cell receptor beta chains follows, all from one sample in a study of Tregs in tolerant kidney transplant recipients. Data came from immunoSEQ multiplex PCR; TCRdb stores just in-frame clones and leaves some out. The sample records 65,000 to 85,000 clones, over 75% being singletons. Sequencing used CD4+ T cells from blood (PBMCs), obtained 24 months after the transplant. These receptors were collected from a human patient who received a combined kidney and bone marrow transplant. Some T cells may have come from the graft donor. The CDR3 runs from the conserved cysteine through the conserved F or W.

>TRBJ2-3|TRBV6-1
CASSELSGRGPDTQYF
>TRBJ2-7|TRBV29-1
CSVTGTGGYEQYF
>TRBJ2-7|TRBV5-6
CASSPDGVTYEQYF
>TRBJ1-6|TRBV25-1
CASRQSTYYNSPLHF
>TRBJ1-1|TRBV30
CAWSAPHRDSEAFF
>TRBJ1-2|TRBV2
CASRTTGAPNYGYTF
>TRBJ2-7|TRBV5-1
CASSSHGQTYEQYF
>TRBJ2-1|TRBV10-3
CAISDSGPVREQFF
>TRBJ2-2|TRBV5-1
CASSRYRLAPNTGELFF
>TRBJ1-2|TRBV19
CASSPRDRRLNYGYTF
>TRBJ2-1|TRBV9
CASSVVTGGNEQFF
>TRBJ1-5|TRBV28
CASSSPGQGRGQPQHF
>TRBJ2-1|TRBV18
CASSPRQGIRNEQFF
>TRBJ2-6|TRBV7-6
CASSLGTSGRAGANVLTF
>TRBJ2-2|TRBV7-8
CASSPRLASGSRTGELFF
>TRBJ1-2|TRBV6-6
CASSYDTGGSGYTF
>TRBJ1-1|TRBV19
CASSNQAGVSTEAFF
>TRBJ2-5|TRBV11-2
CASSFPGAEKKTQYF
>TRBJ2-3|TRBV6-6
CASRRDFPLPDTQYF
>TRBJ2-3|TRBV10-3
CAISESEGAADTQYF
>TRBJ1-3|TRBV5-1
CASSQGQGSGNTIYF
>TRBJ2-7|TRBV18
CASSQLAVESYEQYF
>TRBJ2-1|TRBV11-2
CASSLTTPGGVKNEQFF
>TRBJ1-1|TRBV18
CASSPLKRAGQEAFF
>TRBJ2-1|TRBV7-2
CASSLASGGLSSYNEQFF
>TRBJ2-3|TRBV4-3
CASSQGAGSSDTQYF
>TRBJ2-1|TRBV18
CASSPPGGAYNEQFF